Described below is a single TCR beta chain sequence and its context. Its antigen is currently unknown. Data came from immunoSEQ multiplex PCR; TCRdb stores just in-frame clones and leaves some out. The data show about 1.1 million clones, approximately 80% seen once. This sample was taken from a study of shared clonotypes between healthy human individuals. There are 11 residues in the CDR3. Germline values: CDR1 MNHNY, CDR2 SVGAGI (reference sequence). General study results and limits: Clonotypes that were shared across four donors made up around 5% of naive CD4 clonotypes.

The clonotype was recovered from a man between 18 and 35 years old in good health. Some clones in this sample may be carry-over from other donors' samples. Sequenced sample: memory CD4+ T cells from PBMCs. Subset given: CD45RA-negative fraction. The J gene is TRBJ2-5, the V gene TRBV6-6; no clear D. Near its end, the DNA agrees better with TRBJ2-7, so the J call may be wrong. The CDR3 sequence is CASSRVLEQYF. The DNA of the CDR3 is TGTGCCAGCAGTCGGGTCCTCGAGCAGTACTTC.